The rows below give T cell receptor beta chains drawn from one sample of a study of shared clonotypes between healthy human individuals. TCRdb's copy holds only in-frame clones and misses some; the assay was immunoSEQ multiplex PCR. The table records hundreds of thousands of clones, around 73% of them present only once. What was sequenced was memory CD4+ T cells sorted from blood. The receptors were gathered from a woman under 40 in good health. Each CDR3 is given with its conserved first and last residue. A D gene is named only where the DNA matches it firmly. The size of a clone is reported for some rows only, either as once, few or many, or as a class for expanded clones.

D gene,clone size,V gene,J gene,CDR3 DNA,CDR3 protein
.,once,TRBV2,TRBJ1-1,TGTGCCAGCAGGGCGTCCACTGAAGCTTTCTTT,CASRASTEAFF
.,.,TRBV6-5,TRBJ1-1,TGTGCCAGCAGTGAAGAGTCAGGCGTCTTGGGGGCTTTCTTT,CASSEESGVLGAFF
.,.,TRBV2,TRBJ2-7,TGTGCCAGCAGTGGCGAGGGACATTCCTACTACGAGCAGTACTTC,CASSGEGHSYYEQYF
TRBD1,.,TRBV29-1,TRBJ2-4,TGCAGCGTAAGACAGGGGGGAAACATTCAGTACTTC,CSVRQGGNIQYF
.,.,TRBV27,TRBJ1-5,TGTGCCAGCAGCCCCACTTTCCAGCAGCCCCAGCATTTT,CASSPTFQQPQHF
.,.,TRBV28,TRBJ1-2,TGTGCCAGCAGTTTATGGGAACAGGAGCCGCTCTATGGCTACACCTTC,CASSLWEQEPLYGYTF
.,once,TRBV5-4,TRBJ2-7,TGTGCCAGCAGGCTGTGGCAGGGAAACGAGCAGTACTTC,CASRLWQGNEQYF
TRBD1,.,TRBV11-1,TRBJ2-7,TGTGCCAGCAGCTCACAGGGGGCGGGTGAGCAGTACTTC,CASSSQGAGEQYF
.,.,TRBV7-3,TRBJ1-1,TGTGCCAGCAGCTTAAGCGGGATGAACACTGAAGCTTTCTTT,CASSLSGMNTEAFF
TRBD1,once,TRBV5-8,TRBJ1-5,TGTGCCAGCAGCTTATCAGGACAGGGGGCTGGTCAGCCCCAGCATTTT,CASSLSGQGAGQPQHF
.,.,TRBV6-5,TRBJ1-2,TGTGCCAGCAGGACCACAGAAACCACTCTTCATGGCTACACCTTC,CASRTTETTLHGYTF
.,.,TRBV18,TRBJ2-7,TGTGCCAGCTCACCCCGGGAGCGGTACGAGCAGTACTTC,CASSPRERYEQYF
.,.,TRBV7-9,TRBJ2-2,TGTGCCAGCAAACTCCAAGAGAGGAGGGCCGGGGAGCTGTTTTTT,CASKLQERRAGELFF
TRBD1,.,TRBV28,TRBJ1-2,TGTGCCAGCAGAGCCGGGACAGGGGGCGTAGAGGGCTACACCTTC,CASRAGTGGVEGYTF
.,few,TRBV7-2,TRBJ1-5,TGTGCCAGCAGCGCTTACTATAGCAATCAGCCCCAGCATTTT,CASSAYYSNQPQHF
.,.,TRBV28,TRBJ2-7,TGTGCCAGCAGACCCCCGTCCTCGGGGCTCGAGCAGTACTTC,CASRPPSSGLEQYF
.,.,TRBV18,TRBJ1-1,TGTGCCAGCTCAACCATATTCACTGAAGCTTTCTTT,CASSTIFTEAFF
TRBD1,many,TRBV29-1,TRBJ2-5,TGCAGCGTTGAGGACGGACAGGGGACGACCCAGTACTTC,CSVEDGQGTTQYF
TRBD2,.,TRBV2,TRBJ2-7,TGTGCCAGCAGTGAGTCTAGCGGGTCCTACGAGCAGTACTTC,CASSESSGSYEQYF
.,.,TRBV28,TRBJ1-1,TGTGCCAGCAGTCTCAAAGGACCGAAGACGGACATGAACACTGAAGCTTTCTTT,CASSLKGPKTDMNTEAFF
TRBD1,.,TRBV6-6,TRBJ1-1,TGTGCCAGCATTCCGGACAGGGTTAACACTGAAGCTTTCTTT,CASIPDRVNTEAFF
.,few,TRBV27,TRBJ1-4,TGTGCCAGCAGTTTTCATTCGGGGGCAGCTAATGAAAAACTGTTTTTT,CASSFHSGAANEKLFF
TRBD2,.,TRBV27,TRBJ2-1,TGTGCCAGCAGTTCCTTAGCCAGTTGGACTAGCGGGAGTATCAATGAGCAGTTCTTC,CASSSLASWTSGSINEQFF
.,.,TRBV25-1,TRBJ1-1,TGTGCCAGCAGTGATGAGAAAGGGTGGTACACTGAAGCTTTCTTT,CASSDEKGWYTEAFF
TRBD1,.,TRBV30,TRBJ1-1,TGTGCCTGGAGTGTAGCGACAGGGAGGGGGTTGCACACTGAAGCTTTCTTT,CAWSVATGRGLHTEAFF
.,.,TRBV11-3,TRBJ1-1,TGTGCCAGCAGCTTGGTGTCCGGGGGCACTGAAGCTTTCTTT,CASSLVSGGTEAFF
.,.,TRBV19,TRBJ1-5,TGTGCCAGTAGTAAGGGGCACAGCTTGAGCAATCAGCCCCAGCATTTT,CASSKGHSLSNQPQHF
TRBD1,.,TRBV11-2,TRBJ1-3,TGTGCCAGCAGACTCTCCCCAGGGCAGGGGGCTGGAAACACCATATATTTT,CASRLSPGQGAGNTIYF
.,once,TRBV5-4,TRBJ2-7,TGTGCCAGCAGCTTGGGAGCGGGTGGGTGGTACGAGCAGTACTTC,CASSLGAGGWYEQYF
.,many,TRBV19,TRBJ2-3,TGTGCCAGTAGTATCCCAGGCGGGAACGCAGATACGCAGTATTTT,CASSIPGGNADTQYF
.,.,TRBV9,TRBJ2-7,TGTGCCAGCAGCGTAGGACAGGCCAGCTCCTACGAGCAGTACTTC,CASSVGQASSYEQYF
TRBD1,.,TRBV6-4,TRBJ2-1,TGTGCCAGCAAGGGACAGGGTGCGGGGGATGAGCAGTTCTTC,CASKGQGAGDEQFF